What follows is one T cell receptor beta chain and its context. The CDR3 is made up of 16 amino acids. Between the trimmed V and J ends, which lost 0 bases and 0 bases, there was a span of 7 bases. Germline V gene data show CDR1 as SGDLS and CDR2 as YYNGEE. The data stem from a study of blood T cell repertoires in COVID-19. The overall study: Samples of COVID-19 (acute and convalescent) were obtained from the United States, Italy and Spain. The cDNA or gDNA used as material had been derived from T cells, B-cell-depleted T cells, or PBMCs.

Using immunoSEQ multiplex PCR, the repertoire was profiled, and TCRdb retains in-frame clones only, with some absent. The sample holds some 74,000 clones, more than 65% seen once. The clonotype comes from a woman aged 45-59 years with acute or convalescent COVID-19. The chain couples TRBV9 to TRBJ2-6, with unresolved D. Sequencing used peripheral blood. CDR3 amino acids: CASSVVPGSGANVLTF. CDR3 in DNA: TGTGCCAGCAGCGTAGTGCCAGGCTCTGGGGCCAACGTCCTGACTTTC. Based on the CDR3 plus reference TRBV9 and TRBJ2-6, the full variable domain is DSGVTQTPKHLITATGQRVTLRCSPRSGDLSVYWYQQSLDQGLQFLIQYYNGEERAKGNILERFSAQQFPDLHSELNLSSLELGDSALYFCASSVVPGSGANVLTFGAGSRLTVL.